The entry that follows covers one T cell receptor (beta chain) sequence. Its antigen specificity is not known. The input lacks base qualities; no much larger clone sits a single base away. The immunoSEQ Assay, a bias-controlled multiplex PCR, was used to amplify TCRbeta CDR3 regions from genomic DNA. As for how the authors treated the data: The number of nucleated cells in each sample was estimated by amplification of reference gene primers within the assay. Sequence reads were collapsed and filtered to measure the absolute abundance of every unique TCRbeta CDR3 rearrangement. For each sample, productive Simpson clonality was calculated by taking the square root of Simpson's diversity index across productive rearrangements. TCRdb re-hosts the immuneACCESS table, in-frame sequences only. Its copies lack some clones; in the studies checked, an unresolved V gene accounts for under half of them, and the cause for the rest is not known. The V and J calls and the clone size are those of that table, but D and trimming were determined from the DNA. The sample table records about 94,000 clones; around 81% of these occur just once. In total, the top ten clones hold 6.3% of the sample.

Taken from the germline V gene (reference sequence), the CDR1 and CDR2 loops are PRHDT and FYEKMQ. Trimming at the junction amounts to 0 bases on V and 3 bases on J, and the germline ends lie 11 bases apart. From the cysteine through the phenylalanine, the CDR3 covers 15 amino acids. The entry retains the CDR3 DNA only, 45 bases that are in frame from base 1. The data originate from a study of blood T cell repertoires in COVID-19 (dated by TCRdb to between 2020 and 2021). The study in broad terms: Collaborator samples came from the United States, Italy and Spain and covered acute and convalescent phases of COVID-19. The prospective study material was composed of cDNA or gDNA derived from T cells, B-cell-depleted T cells, or PBMCs. Samples were obtained from the ongoing ImmuneRACE study (first 160 participants) and from 1,200 or so subjects provided by 6 global collaborators. The repertoires were released in a freely available public database intended as a resource for research on the immune response to SARS-CoV-2. Deeply sampled blood TCRbeta repertoires from subjects exposed to, actively infected with, or recovered from COVID-19 were included in the dataset. Where available, HLA class I and class II types were taken from metadata supplied by the sample provider and were not determined by assay-based typing. The sample metadata nearly always contained a de-identified subject ID, COVID-19 status, age in years and sex.

Whole blood was collected in K2EDTA tubes by collaborating institutions according to the institutions' own protocols. For TCRbeta analysis, collaborators shipped samples as frozen whole blood, isolated PBMCs, or DNA extracted from either of those sample types. Points the paper makes about the study in general: The amount of clinical and demographic metadata varied by source and participant and was provided uncurated.

The rearrangement joined TRBV13 to TRBJ1-2, with a tentative D gene TRBD1 over 6 matching bases. The sequenced sample consisted of peripheral blood. This sequence originates from a man aged 55 to 70 with acute or convalescent COVID-19. This receptor has the CDR3 CASSLGISGDYGYTF. The DNA sequence follows: TGTGCCAGCAGCTTAGGTATATCAGGGGACTATGGCTACACCTTC.